This TCR beta chain was sequenced during a study of early T cells in non-severe SARS-CoV-2 infection. Study summary: From unsorted whole blood, bulk RNA was sequenced, and the chains remained unpaired. General study results and limits: Comparison of clonotypes with VDJdb favored anti-spike CD8 responses while missing private and CD4 specificities.

MiXCR was run by TCRdb on the 5' RACE reads, yielding one entry per CDR3 protein. The repertoire holds 90,000 to 120,000 distinct CDR3 sequences, with roughly an eighth as singletons. On this clonotype: Its specificity is unknown.

The trim removed 0 bases at V and 4 bases at J, leaving 5 bases unmatched. Germline V CDR1 and CDR2: ENHRY, SYGVKD. This CDR3 spans 18 amino acids. The sample was whole blood. The chain combines TRBV10-3 with TRBJ2-6; 11 bases are a match to TRBD1. The TCR originated in an adult who was a healthcare worker with PCR-confirmed SARS-CoV-2 infection or an uninfected control (not recorded which). CDR3 nucleotides: TGTGCCATCAGTGAGTCGTGGACAGGGGGCGCCGGGGCCAACGTCCTGACTTTC. This sequence encodes CAISESWTGGAGANVLTF.